The entry that follows covers one TCR beta chain sequence. In germline, CDR1 is MNHEY, CDR2 SVGAGI. The J segment lost 6 bases and the V segment lost 4 bases, leaving 6 bases of the junction unmatched. The CDR3 contains 14 residues. Sequenced by immunoSEQ multiplex PCR; TCRdb stores in-frame clones only, minus some. In the table there are approximately 360,000 clones, about 89% of which are singletons. This sample stems from a study of blood T cell repertoires in COVID-19. Clinical history as reported by participants underpinned cohort assignment. The source of this sequence is a man between 35 and 55 years old in a cohort exposed to, infected with or recovered from COVID-19 (not recorded which). V is TRBV6-5 and J is TRBJ1-1; 9 positions agree with TRBD1. The sample taken for sequencing was PBMCs or T cells enriched from blood (not recorded which). The DNA of the CDR3 is TGTGCCAGCAGTTGGGACAGGGCTCGGCCTGAAGCTTTCTTT. Translating gives CASSWDRARPEAFF.